This note documents a single T cell receptor (beta chain) sequence. Which antigen it targets is not known. Per-base quality was not reported, and no clone a single base away is much larger than it. This specimen belongs to a study of T cells after posttransplantation cyclophosphamide (dated by TCRdb to the mid-2010s). With respect to the entire study: Using TRB sequencing, the study followed how the T cell repertoire reconstituted after myeloablative bone marrow transplantation in which posttransplantation cyclophosphamide served as GVHD prophylaxis. Antigen receptor sequencing covered samples from a few dozen PTCy-treated patients and some 15 of their related bone marrow donors. Blood from every one of the 30 to 35 PTCy patients who had 1-year posttransplant specimens underwent TRB sequencing. Up to 3 additional blood samples from 2 to 5.2 years after transplant were also TRB-sequenced in 3 patients, as was pretransplant blood from several patients. Because TRA and TRB clonality correlated tightly in some 10 samples, the subsequent TCR analyses were limited to TRB only. Public TRB sequences were searched against a database of over 3,500 sequences associated with responses to pathogens, tumor antigens, self-antigens and alloantigens.

The CDR3 measures 14 amino acids from cysteine to phenylalanine. CDR3 DNA only is kept here, 42 bases in frame from base 1. The germline V gene (reference sequence) specifies MNHNY as CDR1 and SVGAGI as CDR2. Between the V and J ends, shortened by 2 bases and 5 bases respectively, the junction contains 10 bases. Genomic DNA was used for TRB sequencing, which was performed with the immunoSEQ assay at survey resolution or with the hsTCRB kit. As for the original processing: The immunoSEQ software handled the initial read processing, while the LymphoSeq R package was used for the repertoire analyses. Clonality was computed as 1 minus normalized Shannon entropy; Gini coefficient was also calculated for each TRB dataset. To infer phenotypes in unsorted samples, TRB sequences from sorted subsets of the recipient or donor were mapped onto unsorted samples from the same recipient. As stored in TCRdb, this immuneACCESS dataset retains in-frame rearrangements with V and J assigned. A fraction of the clones does not appear; measured against another copy, unresolved V genes explain less than half of the discrepancy, and the remainder lacks a known reason. That table supplies the V and J calls and clone size; D and trimming were determined from the DNA. The sample includes about 16,000 clones, with roughly 92% observed a single time. In total, the top ten clones hold roughly 0.28% of the sample.

Beyond this particular receptor, the publication reports: Donor-recipient similarity was low at 1-2 months but rose over the first year, and later blood repertoires were often dominated by donor CD8+ memory clones. The TRB repertoires of T cells infiltrating skin or the GI tract showed only limited overlap with the TRB repertoires found in blood. Across approximately 45 patients, recipient CMV seropositivity and CMV reactivation were highly associated with TRB clonality; PTCy diversity was similar to CNI/methotrexate controls.

Naive T cells were defined as viable CD3+CD4+ or CD3+CD8+ cells that were CCR7+CD45RA+CD45RO-CD95-CD27+CD28+. Peripheral blood samples were provided by related bone marrow donors on the day of marrow donation. Mononuclear cells from peripheral blood and bone marrow were separated by Ficoll-Hypaque density centrifugation and then cryopreserved. CD4+ and CD8+ T cells, including naive and memory subsets, were sorted by FACS using a FACSAria II. The specimen was naive CD4+ T cells sorted from blood. The sequence was obtained from a woman aged 45-59 years in good health and a related stem cell transplant donor. Recombination joined TRBV6-6 with TRBJ2-1; the D region possibly corresponds to TRBD1 (6 bases align). The DNA sequence follows: TGTGCCAGCAGTTACCGGACAGAGAACAATGAGCAGTTCTTC. Its protein reads: CASSYRTENNEQFF.